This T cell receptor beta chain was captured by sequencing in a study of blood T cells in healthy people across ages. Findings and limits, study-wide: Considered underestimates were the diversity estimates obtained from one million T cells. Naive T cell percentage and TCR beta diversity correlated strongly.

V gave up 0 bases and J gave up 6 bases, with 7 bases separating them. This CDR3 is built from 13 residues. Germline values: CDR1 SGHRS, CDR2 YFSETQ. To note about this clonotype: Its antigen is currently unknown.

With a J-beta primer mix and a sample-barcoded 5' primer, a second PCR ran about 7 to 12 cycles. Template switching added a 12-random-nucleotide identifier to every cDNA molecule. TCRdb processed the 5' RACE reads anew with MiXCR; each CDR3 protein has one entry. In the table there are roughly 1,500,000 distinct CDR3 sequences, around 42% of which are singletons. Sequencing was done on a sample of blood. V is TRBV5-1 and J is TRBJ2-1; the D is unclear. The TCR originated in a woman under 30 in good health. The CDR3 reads CASSLVHSNEQFF. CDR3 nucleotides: TGCGCCAGCAGCTTGGTTCACTCCAATGAGCAGTTCTTC.